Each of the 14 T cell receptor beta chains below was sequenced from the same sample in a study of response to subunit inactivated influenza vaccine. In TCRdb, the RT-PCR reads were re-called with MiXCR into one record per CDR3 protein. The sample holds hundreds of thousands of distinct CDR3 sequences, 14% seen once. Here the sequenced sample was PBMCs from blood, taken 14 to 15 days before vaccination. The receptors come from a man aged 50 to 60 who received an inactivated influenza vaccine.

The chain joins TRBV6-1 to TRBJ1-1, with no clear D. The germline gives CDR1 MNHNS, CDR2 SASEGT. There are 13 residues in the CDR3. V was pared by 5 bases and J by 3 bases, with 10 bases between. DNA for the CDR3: TGTGCCAGCAGTCGGTTTGGAGACACTGAAGCTTTCTTT. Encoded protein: CASSRFGDTEAFF.

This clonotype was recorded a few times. Here the CDR3 reads CASSTNYSGTGLVEQYF. In nucleotides, the CDR3 is TGTGCCAGCAGCACCAATTACTCCGGGACAGGTTTGGTCGAGCAGTACTTC. The chain combines TRBV21-1 with TRBJ2-7; no DNA check was done on the table's D call, TRBD1. TRBV21-1 is flagged as a pseudogene. The CDR3 runs to 17 residues.

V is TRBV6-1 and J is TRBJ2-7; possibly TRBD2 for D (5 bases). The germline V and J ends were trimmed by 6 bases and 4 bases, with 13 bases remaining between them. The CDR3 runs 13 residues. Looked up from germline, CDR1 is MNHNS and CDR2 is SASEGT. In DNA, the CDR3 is TGTGCCAGCAGGACTATAAGGGATTACGAGCAGTACTTC. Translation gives CASRTIRDYEQYF.

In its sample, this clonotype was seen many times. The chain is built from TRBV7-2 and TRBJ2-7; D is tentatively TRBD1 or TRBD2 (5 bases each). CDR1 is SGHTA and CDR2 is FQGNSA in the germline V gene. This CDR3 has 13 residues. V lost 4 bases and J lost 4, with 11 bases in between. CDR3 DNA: TGTGCCAGCAGCTCGGGACCGACTTACGAGCAGTACTTC. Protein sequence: CASSSGPTYEQYF.

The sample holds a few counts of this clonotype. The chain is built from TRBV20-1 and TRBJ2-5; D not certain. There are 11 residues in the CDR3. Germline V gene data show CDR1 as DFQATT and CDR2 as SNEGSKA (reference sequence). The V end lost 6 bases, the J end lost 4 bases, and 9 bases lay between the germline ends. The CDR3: CSASKGETQYF. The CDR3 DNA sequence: TGCAGTGCCAGTAAAGGAGAGACCCAGTACTTC.

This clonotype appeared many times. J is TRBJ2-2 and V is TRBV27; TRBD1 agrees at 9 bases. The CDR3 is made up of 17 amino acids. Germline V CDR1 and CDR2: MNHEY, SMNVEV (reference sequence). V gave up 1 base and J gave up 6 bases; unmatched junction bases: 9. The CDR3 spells CASSLFNPGQGSGELFF. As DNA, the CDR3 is TGTGCCAGCAGTTTATTTAACCCGGGACAGGGATCCGGGGAGCTGTTTTTT.

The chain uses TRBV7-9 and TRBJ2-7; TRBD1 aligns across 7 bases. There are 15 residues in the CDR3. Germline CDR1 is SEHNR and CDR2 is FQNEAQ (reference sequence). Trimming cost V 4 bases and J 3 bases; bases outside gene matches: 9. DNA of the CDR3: TGTGCCAGCAGCTCCCCCATAGGGGGCCTCTACGAGCAGTACTTC. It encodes CASSSPIGGLYEQYF.

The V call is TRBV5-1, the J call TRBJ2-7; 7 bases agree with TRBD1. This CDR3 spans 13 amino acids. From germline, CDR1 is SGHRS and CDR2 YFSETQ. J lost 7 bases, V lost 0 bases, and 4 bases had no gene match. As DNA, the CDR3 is TGCGCCAGCAGCTTGGACAGGGGTACGGAGCAGTACTTC. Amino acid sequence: CASSLDRGTEQYF.

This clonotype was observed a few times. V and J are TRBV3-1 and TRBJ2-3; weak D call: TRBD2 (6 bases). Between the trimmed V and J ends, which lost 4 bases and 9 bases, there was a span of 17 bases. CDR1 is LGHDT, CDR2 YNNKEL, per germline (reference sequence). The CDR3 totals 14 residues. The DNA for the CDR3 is TGTGCCAGCAGCCCCGGGACTCCGGTGGAAACGCAGTATTTT. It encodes CASSPGTPVETQYF.

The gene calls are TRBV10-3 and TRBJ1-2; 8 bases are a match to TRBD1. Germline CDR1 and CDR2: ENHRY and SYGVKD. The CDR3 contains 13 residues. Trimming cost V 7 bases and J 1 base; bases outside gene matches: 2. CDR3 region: CAITTGDNYGYTF. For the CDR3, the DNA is TGTGCCATCACGACAGGGGATAACTATGGCTACACCTTC.

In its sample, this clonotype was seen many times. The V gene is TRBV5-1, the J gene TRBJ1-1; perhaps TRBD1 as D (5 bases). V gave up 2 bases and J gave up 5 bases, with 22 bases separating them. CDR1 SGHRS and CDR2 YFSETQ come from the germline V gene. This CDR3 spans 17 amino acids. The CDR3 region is CASSFRAVSLGGTEAFF. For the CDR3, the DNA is TGCGCCAGCAGCTTCCGTGCCGTCTCTCTGGGGGGAACTGAAGCTTTCTTT.

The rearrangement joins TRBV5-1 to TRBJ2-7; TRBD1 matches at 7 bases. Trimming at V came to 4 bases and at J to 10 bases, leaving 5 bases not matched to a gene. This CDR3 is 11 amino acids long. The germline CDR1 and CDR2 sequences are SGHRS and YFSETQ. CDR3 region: CASSNQGDQYF. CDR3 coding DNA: TGCGCCAGCAGCAATCAGGGGGATCAGTACTTC.

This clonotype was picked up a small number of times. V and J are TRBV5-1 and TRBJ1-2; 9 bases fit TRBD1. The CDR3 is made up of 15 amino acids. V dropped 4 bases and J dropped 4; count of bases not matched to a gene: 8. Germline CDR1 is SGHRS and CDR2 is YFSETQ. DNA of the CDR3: TGCGCCAGCAGCGGCGGGACAGGGCGAACCTATGGCTACACCTTC. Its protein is CASSGGTGRTYGYTF.

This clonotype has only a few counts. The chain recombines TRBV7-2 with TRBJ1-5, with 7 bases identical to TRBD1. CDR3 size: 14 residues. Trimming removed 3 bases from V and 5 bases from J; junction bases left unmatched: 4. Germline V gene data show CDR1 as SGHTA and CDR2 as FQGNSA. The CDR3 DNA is TGTGCCAGCAGCTTGGACAGGAACCATCAGCCCCAGCATTTT. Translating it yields CASSLDRNHQPQHF.